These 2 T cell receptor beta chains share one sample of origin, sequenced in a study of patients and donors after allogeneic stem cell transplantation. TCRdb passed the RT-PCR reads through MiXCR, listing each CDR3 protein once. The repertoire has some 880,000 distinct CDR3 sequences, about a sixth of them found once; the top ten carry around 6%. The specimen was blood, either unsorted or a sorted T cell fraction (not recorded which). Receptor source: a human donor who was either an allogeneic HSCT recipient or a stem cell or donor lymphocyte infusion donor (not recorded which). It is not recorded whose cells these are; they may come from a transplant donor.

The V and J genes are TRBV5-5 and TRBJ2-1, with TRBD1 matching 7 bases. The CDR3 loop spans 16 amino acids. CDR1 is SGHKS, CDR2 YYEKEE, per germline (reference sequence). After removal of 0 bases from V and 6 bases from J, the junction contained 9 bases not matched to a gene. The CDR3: CASSLELTGRGNEQFF. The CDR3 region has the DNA TGTGCCAGCAGCTTGGAGTTGACAGGGAGAGGCAATGAGCAGTTCTTC.

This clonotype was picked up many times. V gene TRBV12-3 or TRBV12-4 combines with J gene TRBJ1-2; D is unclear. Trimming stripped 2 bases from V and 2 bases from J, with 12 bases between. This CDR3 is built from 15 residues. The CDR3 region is CASSLSGRANYGYTF. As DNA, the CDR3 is TGTGCCAGCAGTTTATCGGGCCGAGCAAACTATGGCTACACCTTC.